This T cell receptor (beta chain) was sequenced during a study of blood T cell repertoires in COVID-19. As handled by the study authors: For nucleated cells, counts were estimated from reference gene primer amplification. Sequenced by immunoSEQ multiplex PCR; TCRdb stores in-frame clones only, minus some. Clone size and the V and J calls come from that table; the DNA yielded D and trimming. Of a few hundred thousand clones detected, approximately 89% appear once; the ten largest clones hold over 10%. This clone has a single count. The specimen sequenced was peripheral blood. The sequence came from a woman between 50 and 59 years old with COVID-19, enrolled during active disease.

In nucleotides, the CDR3 is TGTGCAAAACCCCGCCCGACTTCCAGGAGGGGTTCCAACGAGCAGTACTTC. Protein: CAKPRPTSRRGSNEQYF. The chain uses TRBV12-2 and TRBJ2-7; the listed D gene, TRBD2, was not tested against the DNA. TRBV12-2 is termed a pseudogene. The CDR3 sequence is 17 residues long.